This passage covers 21 T cell receptor beta chains from one sample sequenced in a study of vaccination and CD4 T cells after COVID-19. No antigen has been identified for these receptors. An Oncomine TCR Beta short-read assay was used to sequence the DNA from cultured CD4+ T cells. TCRdb called the PCR reads again in MiXCR, with one record for every CDR3 protein. The repertoire holds roughly 17,000 distinct CDR3 sequences, about 40% seen once, with about 7% in the top ten. Regarding treatment: roughly 10-day PBMC culture with coronavirus spike peptide pools or control peptides (ViraFEST assay). The sample consisted of CD4+ T cells from blood, cultured in vitro, taken after SARS-CoV-2 vaccination. The receptors here all came from a human donor who had recovered from COVID-19.

This clonotype was seen once. This chain links TRBV6-1 with TRBJ2-2; TRBD1 matches 7 bases. Germline V lookup: CDR1 MNHNS, CDR2 SASEGT. With V trimmed by 4 bases and J by 5 bases, 7 bases remained unmatched. This CDR3 region has 15 residues. CDR3 region: CASSARDSLTGELFF. The CDR3 nucleotides are TGTGCCAGCAGTGCCCGGGACAGTCTTACCGGGGAGCTGTTTTTT.

This clonotype has a handful of counts. The V and J genes are TRBV20-1 and TRBJ2-5; a weak D match, TRBD2 (6 bases). This CDR3 comprises 14 residues. Germline-derived CDR1 and CDR2 are DFQATT and SNEGSKA (reference sequence). Trimming removed 2 bases at V and 4 bases at J, with 14 bases between. CDR3 nucleotides: TGCAGTGCTAGAACGACGGGAGCAGGAGAGACCCAGTACTTC. Its protein product is CSARTTGAGETQYF.

The V call is TRBV28, the J call TRBJ2-2; 11 bases fit TRBD2. This CDR3 region has 17 residues. Germline-derived CDR1 and CDR2 are MDHEN and SYDVKM. The V gene end was trimmed by 6 bases and the J gene end by 0 bases; junction bases not matched to a gene: 6. CDR3 sequence (DNA): TGTGCCAGCAGGCACCTGACTAGCGGGACGAACACCGGGGAGCTGTTTTTT. Its translation is CASRHLTSGTNTGELFF.

The V gene is TRBV20-1, the J gene TRBJ2-1, with unresolved D. The length of the CDR3 is 14 residues. Trimming removed 3 bases at V and 7 bases at J, with 16 bases between. From germline, CDR1 is DFQATT and CDR2 SNEGSKA (reference sequence). CDR3 protein: CSASGLLDWNEQFF. CDR3 nucleotide sequence: TGCAGTGCTAGCGGATTGCTTGACTGGAATGAGCAGTTCTTC.

Remarks on this clonotype: An end of the junction does not agree with germline; a read error may underlie this. The chain joins TRBV7-7 to TRBJ1-6; no clear D. The CDR3 length is 13 residues. Germline assignment: CDR1 SSHAT and CDR2 FNYEAQ (reference sequence). The DNA for the CDR3 is TGTGCTAGCAGCTTTGGTTCTAATTCACCCCTCCACTTT. Translated: CASSFGSNSPLHF.

The chain recombines TRBV27 with TRBJ2-3; a possible D gene is TRBD2 (6 bases). The CDR3 sequence is 15 residues long. The V end lost 5 bases, the J end lost 4 bases, and 16 bases lay between the germline ends. The V gene's germline CDR1 is MNHEY and CDR2 SMNVEV (reference sequence). The CDR3 region has the DNA TGTGCCAGCAGTCTTTGGGGGGTCGGGGCAGATACGCAGTATTTT. Protein: CASSLWGVGADTQYF.

This chain joins TRBV7-2 and TRBJ1-6; no firm D call. The V end lost 5 bases, the J end lost 5 bases, and 13 bases lay between the germline ends. This CDR3 spans 15 amino acids. Germline CDR1 and CDR2: SGHTA and FQGNSA. The CDR3 region has the DNA TGTGCCAGCAGCCTTCTAAGCTTGAATAATTCACCCCTCCACTTT. It specifies CASSLLSLNNSPLHF.

This clonotype was recorded a few times. The rearrangement joins TRBV6-1 to TRBJ1-5; 9 nucleotides line up with TRBD1. After removal of 8 bases from V and 7 bases from J, the junction contained 6 bases not matched to a gene. The germline V gene has CDR1 MNHNS and CDR2 SASEGT. There are 13 residues in the CDR3. For the CDR3, the DNA is TGTGCCAGCGGCCGGGACAGGGCCCAGCCCCAGCATTTT. It is translated as CASGRDRAQPQHF.

The chain combines TRBV3-1 with TRBJ2-1, with 7 bases that match TRBD2. Per germline, CDR1 LGHDT and CDR2 YNNKEL (reference sequence). V shed 4 bases and J 8 bases; nucleotides not matched to a gene: 11. The CDR3 totals 15 residues. The CDR3 reads CASSPRSASGHEQFF. The CDR3, as DNA: TGTGCCAGCAGCCCTCGGTCGGCTAGCGGTCATGAGCAGTTCTTC.

This chain connects TRBV7-6 to TRBJ2-7, with 9 bases fitting TRBD2. This CDR3 has 15 amino acids. Losses at the gene ends were 3 bases for V and 0 bases for J; bases not matched to a gene: 3. Germline V gene lookup returns CDR1 SGHVS and CDR2 FNYEAQ. CDR3 DNA: TGTGCCAGCAGCTTCGGTAGCGGGAGCTCCTACGAGCAGTACTTC. It codes for CASSFGSGSSYEQYF.

Here the CDR3 DNA reads TGTGCCAGCTCACGGGACCGAGGGAGGCACGGGGAGCTGTTTTTT. This encodes CASSRDRGRHGELFF. V gene TRBV18 combines with J gene TRBJ2-2, with D possibly TRBD2 on 6 matching bases. V was trimmed by 4 bases and J by 7 bases, leaving 16 bases between them. CDR1 and CDR2 from the germline V gene are KGHSH and LQKENI. The CDR3 sequence is 15 residues long.

This clonotype was counted only a few times. The genes are TRBV7-2 and TRBJ1-2, with 9 bases lining up with TRBD1. V was pared by 8 bases and J by 3 bases, with 7 bases of the junction left unmatched. Germline CDR1 is SGHTA and CDR2 is FQGNSA. The CDR3 contains 14 residues. This CDR3 reads CASSDRGGDYGYTF. Written as DNA, the CDR3 is TGTGCCAGCTCGGACAGGGGTGGCGACTATGGCTACACCTTC.

CDR3 in DNA: TGTGCAAGTCGCTTAGAGGGACAGGAGTCCTTC. Its protein is CASRLEGQESF. V usage is TRBV12-2 and J usage is TRBJ2-1; the table's TRBD1 call for D was not verified on the DNA. TRBV12-2 is marked as a pseudogene. This CDR3 has 11 residues.

The genes are TRBV6-5 and TRBJ2-3; perhaps D is TRBD1 or TRBD2 (6 bases each). V was trimmed by 2 bases and J by 6 bases, leaving 30 bases between them. Germline V CDR1 and CDR2: MNHEY, SVGAGI. The CDR3 extends over 20 amino acids. In nucleotides, the CDR3 is TGTGCCAGCAGTTACACTCGCCTGGGGCGGGACACCTATATAGCTGATACGCAGTATTTT. As protein: CASSYTRLGRDTYIADTQYF.

This clonotype is medium-sized (0.01 to 0.1%) by share. The J gene is TRBJ2-4, the V gene TRBV6-5; no clear D. The CDR3 is 15 amino acids. Trimming cost V 4 bases and J 0 bases, with 10 bases left between them. Germline V gene data show CDR1 as MNHEY and CDR2 as SVGAGI. Here the CDR3 DNA reads TGTGCCAGCAGTTCCTTTGGGTTAGCCAAAAACATTCAGTACTTC. It encodes CASSSFGLAKNIQYF.

In its sample, this clonotype was seen a few times. The rearrangement links TRBV19 to TRBJ1-1; D is perhaps TRBD1 (6 bases). Trimming removed 3 bases at V and 4 bases at J, with 9 bases between. Germline lookup yields CDR1 LNHDA and CDR2 SQIVND (reference sequence). This CDR3 comprises 13 residues. For the CDR3, the DNA is TGTGCCAGTAGTATGCGACAGGCCACTGAAGCTTTCTTT. It translates to CASSMRQATEAFF.

The gene calls are TRBV12-3 or TRBV12-4 and TRBJ1-2, with a tentative D call TRBD1 (6 bases). The CDR3 length is 18 residues. Trimming removed 7 bases at V and 2 bases at J, with 26 bases between. In DNA, the CDR3 is TGTGCCAGCATCTCCCGGGGGGCCCCTGTCAGAAGGAACTATGGCTACACCTTC. Translation: CASISRGAPVRRNYGYTF.

The chain joins TRBV20-1 to TRBJ2-3, with 7 bases identical to TRBD2. From germline, CDR1 is DFQATT and CDR2 SNEGSKA (reference sequence). The CDR3 extends over 14 amino acids. With V trimmed by 4 bases and J by 6 bases, 10 bases remained unmatched. CDR3 in amino acids: CSATRTSSMDTQYF. The CDR3 coding sequence is TGCAGTGCTACCCGGACTAGTTCCATGGATACGCAGTATTTT.

This clonotype was picked up one time. The chain uses TRBV20-1 and TRBJ2-7, with D perhaps assigned TRBD1 or TRBD2 (5 bases each). This CDR3 contains 13 residues. Germline V lookup: CDR1 DFQATT, CDR2 SNEGSKA (reference sequence). With 4 bases removed from V and 1 base from J, the gap between germline ends came to 11 bases. The CDR3 is CSAIPGRSYEQYF. The CDR3 DNA follows: TGCAGTGCTATTCCGGGACGATCCTACGAGCAGTACTTC.

The chain recombines TRBV5-5 with TRBJ2-3; TRBD1 aligns across 9 bases. The CDR3 consists of 15 residues. Germline V gene data show CDR1 as SGHKS and CDR2 as YYEKEE (reference sequence). V lost 4 bases and J lost 2; bases outside the gene matches: 5. Here the CDR3 reads CASSPRTGVTDTQYF. The CDR3 nucleotides are TGTGCCAGCAGCCCGCGGACAGGGGTCACAGATACGCAGTATTTT. The variable domain in full, with the rest retrieved from reference TRBV5-5 and TRBJ2-3, is DAGVTQSPTHLIKTRGQQVTLRCSPISGHKSVSWYQQVLGQGPQFIFQYYEKEERGRGNFPDRFSARQFPNYSSELNVNALLLGDSALYLCASSPRTGVTDTQYFGPGTRLTVL.

In regard to this clonotype: As the CDR3 is not closed by the conserved phenylalanine or tryptophan, this likely results from a read error. This chain links TRBV6-1 with TRBJ2-7; D may match TRBD1 or TRBD2 (5 bases each). The length of the CDR3 is 15 residues. Trimming removed 1 base at V and 2 bases at J, with 12 bases between. Per germline, CDR1 MNHNS and CDR2 SASEGT. CDR3 region: CASSEEGTSPYEQYS. The CDR3 coding sequence is TGTGCCAGCAGTGAAGAAGGGACGTCACCCTACGAGCAGTACTCC.